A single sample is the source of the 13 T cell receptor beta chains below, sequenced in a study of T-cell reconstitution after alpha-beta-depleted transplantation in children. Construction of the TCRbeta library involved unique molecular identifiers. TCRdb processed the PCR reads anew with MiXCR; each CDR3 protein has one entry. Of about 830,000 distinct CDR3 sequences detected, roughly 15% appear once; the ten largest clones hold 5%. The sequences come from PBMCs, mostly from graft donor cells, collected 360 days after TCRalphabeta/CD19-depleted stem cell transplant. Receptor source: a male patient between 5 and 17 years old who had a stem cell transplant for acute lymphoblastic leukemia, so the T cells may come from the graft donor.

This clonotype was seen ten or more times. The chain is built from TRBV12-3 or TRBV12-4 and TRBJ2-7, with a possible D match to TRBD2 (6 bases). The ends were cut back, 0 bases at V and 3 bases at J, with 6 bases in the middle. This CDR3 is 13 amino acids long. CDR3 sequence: CASSLADYYEQYF. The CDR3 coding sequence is TGTGCCAGCAGTTTAGCGGACTACTACGAGCAGTACTTC.

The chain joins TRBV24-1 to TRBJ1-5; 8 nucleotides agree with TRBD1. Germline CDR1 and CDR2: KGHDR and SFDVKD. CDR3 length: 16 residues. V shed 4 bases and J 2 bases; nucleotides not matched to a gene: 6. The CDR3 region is CATSDMTGDGNQPQHF. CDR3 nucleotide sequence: TGTGCCACCAGTGACATGACAGGGGATGGCAATCAGCCCCAGCATTTT.

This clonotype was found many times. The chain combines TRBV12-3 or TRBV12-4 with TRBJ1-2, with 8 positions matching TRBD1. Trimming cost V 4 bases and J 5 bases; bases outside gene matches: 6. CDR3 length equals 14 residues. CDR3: CASSSYRGAYGYTF. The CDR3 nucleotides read TGTGCCAGCAGTTCCTACAGGGGGGCATATGGCTACACCTTC.

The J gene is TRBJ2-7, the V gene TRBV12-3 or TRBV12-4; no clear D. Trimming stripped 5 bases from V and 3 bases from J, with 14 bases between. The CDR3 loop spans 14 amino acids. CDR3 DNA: TGTGCCAGCAGTCTTCTACCAGAGAACTACGAGCAGTACTTC. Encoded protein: CASSLLPENYEQYF.

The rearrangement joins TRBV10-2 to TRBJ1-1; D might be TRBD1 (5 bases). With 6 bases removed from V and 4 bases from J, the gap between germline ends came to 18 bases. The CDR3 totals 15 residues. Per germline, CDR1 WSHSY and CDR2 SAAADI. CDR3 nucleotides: TGCGCCAGCAGCGCCATGCGCGGGGGGGGCACTGAAGCTTTCTTT. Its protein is CASSAMRGGGTEAFF.

The CDR3: CSARDHRAGGAIYGYTF. Here the CDR3 DNA reads TGCAGTGCTAGAGATCATAGGGCAGGGGGCGCGATCTATGGCTACACCTTC. The chain joins TRBV20-1 to TRBJ1-2; 8 nucleotides align to TRBD1. The CDR3 totals 17 residues. The germline CDR1 and CDR2 sequences are DFQATT and SNEGSKA (reference sequence). V lost 0 bases, J lost 4 bases, and 13 bases stayed unmatched.

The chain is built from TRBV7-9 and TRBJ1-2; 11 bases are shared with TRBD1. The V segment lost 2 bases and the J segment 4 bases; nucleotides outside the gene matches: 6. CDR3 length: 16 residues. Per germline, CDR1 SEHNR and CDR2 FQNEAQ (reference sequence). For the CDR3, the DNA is TGTGCCAGCAGCTTAACGGGACAGGGGGTCGCCTATGGCTACACCTTC. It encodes CASSLTGQGVAYGYTF.

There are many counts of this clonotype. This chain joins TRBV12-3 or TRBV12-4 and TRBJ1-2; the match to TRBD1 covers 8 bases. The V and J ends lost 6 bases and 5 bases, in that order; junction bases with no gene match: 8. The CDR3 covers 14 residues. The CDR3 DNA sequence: TGTGCCAGCAGGGCTCAGGGGGCGAGGTATGGCTACACCTTC. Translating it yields CASRAQGARYGYTF.

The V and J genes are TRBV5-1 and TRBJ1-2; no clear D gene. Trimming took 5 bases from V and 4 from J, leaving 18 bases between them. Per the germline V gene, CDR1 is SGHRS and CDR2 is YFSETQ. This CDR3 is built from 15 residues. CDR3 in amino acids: CASSRYRAFSYGYTF. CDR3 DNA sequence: TGCGCCAGCAGTCGCTATAGGGCCTTTAGCTATGGCTACACCTTC. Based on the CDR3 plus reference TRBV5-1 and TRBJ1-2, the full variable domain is KAGVTQTPRYLIKTRGQQVTLSCSPISGHRSVSWYQQTPGQGLQFLFEYFSETQRNKGNFPGRFSGRQFSNSRSEMNVSTLELGDSALYLCASSRYRAFSYGYTFGSGTRLTVV.

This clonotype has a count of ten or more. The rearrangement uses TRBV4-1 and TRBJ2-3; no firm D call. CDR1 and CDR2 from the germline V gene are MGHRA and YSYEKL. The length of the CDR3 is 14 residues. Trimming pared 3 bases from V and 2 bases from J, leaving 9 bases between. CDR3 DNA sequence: TGCGCCAGCAGCCAGGCCGCTAACACAGATACGCAGTATTTT. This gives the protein CASSQAANTDTQYF.

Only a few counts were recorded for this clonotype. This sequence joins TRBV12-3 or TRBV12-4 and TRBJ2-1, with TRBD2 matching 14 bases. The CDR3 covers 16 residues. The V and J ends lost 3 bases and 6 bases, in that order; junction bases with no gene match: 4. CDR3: CASSFMTSGRGNEQFF. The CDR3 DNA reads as TGTGCCAGCAGTTTCATGACTAGCGGGAGGGGCAATGAGCAGTTCTTC.

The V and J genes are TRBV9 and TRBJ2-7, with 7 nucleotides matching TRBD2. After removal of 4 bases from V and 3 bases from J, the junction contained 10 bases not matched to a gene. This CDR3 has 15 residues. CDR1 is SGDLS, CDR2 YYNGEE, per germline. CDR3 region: CASSSSSGKGYEQYF. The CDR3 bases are TGTGCCAGCAGCTCCTCCAGCGGGAAGGGCTACGAGCAGTACTTC.

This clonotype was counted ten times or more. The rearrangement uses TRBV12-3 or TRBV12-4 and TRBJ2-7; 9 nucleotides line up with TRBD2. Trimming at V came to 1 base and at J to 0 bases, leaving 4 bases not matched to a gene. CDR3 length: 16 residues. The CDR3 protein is CASSLGQREDSYEQYF. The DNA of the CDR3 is TGTGCCAGCAGTTTAGGCCAGCGGGAGGACTCCTACGAGCAGTACTTC.